The clone carrying this TCR beta chain was observed at least ten times. The antigen remains unidentified. CDR3 length: 13 residues. Germline CDR1 and CDR2: DFQATT and SNEGSKA (reference sequence). Trimming took off 0 bases at V and 4 bases at J, with 9 bases between the two ends. Exclusion of patients followed from uncontrolled infection, other autoimmune disease, pregnancy or lactation. This specimen belongs to a study of T cells in Graves' hyperthyroidism and ophthalmopathy. General observations from the study: Blood shared most expanded thyroid clonotypes above 0.001. By a 13 V-J model, ophthalmopathy was set apart from stable hyperthyroidism.

RNA transcripts gave rise to amplified TCR beta CDR3 regions. The TCR CDR3 was amplified in a first-round RT-PCR using the HTBI primer set. TCRdb re-called the multiplex PCR reads through MiXCR, storing one row per CDR3 protein. The sample gives more than 500,000 distinct CDR3 sequences, approximately 44% of which show up once; 15% to 20% is in the top ten. The chain joins TRBV20-1 to TRBJ1-1; D is ambiguous. The sequenced material came from peripheral blood or thyroid tissue (not recorded which). The receptor was isolated from an adult woman with Graves' disease, either hyperthyroidism or ophthalmopathy (not recorded which). The CDR3 protein is CSARDLDTTEAFF. The CDR3 DNA follows: TGCAGTGCTAGAGATCTCGACACCACTGAAGCTTTCTTT.